This T cell receptor (beta chain) was sequenced for a study of shared clonotypes between healthy human individuals. How the authors handled the data: Quality scores were absent from the junction-only immunoSEQ sequences, so filtering differed. TCRdb keeps only in-frame clones here, not all; method: immunoSEQ multiplex PCR. V and J calls and clone size follow that table, whereas D and trimming were derived from the DNA. The profile shows about 710,000 clones, roughly 72% of them singletons. Germline lookup yields CDR1 SGHRS and CDR2 YFSETQ. The V gene end was trimmed by 1 base and the J gene end by 5 bases; junction bases not matched to a gene: 4. This CDR3 is built from 14 residues.

The specimen was memory CD4+ T cells sorted from blood. Subset in this sample: CD45RA-negative fraction. The TCR sequence derives from a woman in her twenties or thirties in good health. The rearrangement uses TRBV5-1 and TRBJ2-3; 7 bases agree with TRBD2. The CDR3, as DNA: TGCGCCAGCAGCTTGAGGCGGGAGCAAGATACGCAGTATTTT. Encoded protein: CASSLRREQDTQYF.